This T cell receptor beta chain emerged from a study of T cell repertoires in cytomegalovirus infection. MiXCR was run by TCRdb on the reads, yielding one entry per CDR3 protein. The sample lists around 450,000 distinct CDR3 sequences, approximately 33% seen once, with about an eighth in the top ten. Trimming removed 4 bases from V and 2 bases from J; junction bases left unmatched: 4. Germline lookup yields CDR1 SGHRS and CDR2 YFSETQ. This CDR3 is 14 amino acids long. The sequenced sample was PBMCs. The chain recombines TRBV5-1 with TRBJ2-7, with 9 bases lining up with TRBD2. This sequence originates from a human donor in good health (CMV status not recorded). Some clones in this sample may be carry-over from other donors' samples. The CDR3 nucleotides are TGCGCCAGCAGCACGTCTAGCGGGGCCTACGAGCAGTACTTC. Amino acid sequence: CASSTSSGAYEQYF.